These 29 T cell receptor beta chains originate from one sample sequenced in a study of post-analysis software for immune sequencing data. Presence of unique molecular identifiers characterized the TCR beta cDNA libraries. TCRdb independently ran MiXCR on the PCR reads; one entry per CDR3 protein. The table shows roughly 410,000 distinct CDR3 sequences, with around 37% occurring only once. Antigens for these TCRs are unknown. Overall study results and limits: Relative to controls, patients had five TRBV segments at higher frequency, with TRBV5-6, TRBV5-1 and TRBV20-1 among these.

Sequenced input: blood. Receptors were obtained from a girl aged 5 to 17 with multiple sclerosis.

The CDR3 nucleotides are TGCGCCAGCAGCCAAGAGGGAGGGCTTAATGAGCAGTTCTTC. Translation: CASSQEGGLNEQFF. The chain uses TRBV4-1 and TRBJ2-1, with 7 bases lining up with TRBD2. The J segment lost 7 bases and the V segment lost 0 bases, leaving 3 bases of the junction unmatched. The length of the CDR3 is 14 residues. Per the germline V gene, CDR1 is MGHRA and CDR2 is YSYEKL.

Note on this clonotype: One junction end disagrees with the germline gene, perhaps due to a read error. This chain links TRBV4-1 with TRBJ2-1; 11 nucleotides match TRBD2. The CDR3 is made up of 16 amino acids. The germline V gene encodes CDR1 MGHRA and CDR2 YSYEKL. This chain's CDR3 is CASSRLAGGPKNEQIF. The CDR3, as DNA: TGCGCCAGCAGCCGTTTAGCGGGGGGGCCCAAAAATGAGCAGATCTTC.

This clonotype was detected ten times or more. The chain has TRBV4-1 and TRBJ2-1; no clear D. The germline V and J ends were trimmed by 3 bases and 5 bases, with 8 bases remaining between them. The CDR3 is 13 residues long. CDR1 is MGHRA and CDR2 is YSYEKL in the germline V gene. The CDR3 loop is CASSHTNDNEQFF. DNA for the CDR3: TGCGCCAGCAGCCACACCAATGACAATGAGCAGTTCTTC.

This chain links TRBV7-3 with TRBJ1-1; 7 bases line up with TRBD1. From germline, CDR1 is SGHTA and CDR2 FQGTGA. The CDR3 sequence is 16 residues long. J was trimmed by 1 base and V by 2 bases; bases with no gene match: 7. CDR3 nucleotide sequence: TGTGCCAGCAGCTTAGCCCCGGGGACAGCGAACACTGAAGCTTTCTTT. It yields the protein CASSLAPGTANTEAFF.

This clonotype has just a few counts. The chain has TRBV4-1 and TRBJ1-1; unclear D gene. The germline V gene encodes CDR1 MGHRA and CDR2 YSYEKL. The CDR3 is 15 residues long. V dropped 1 base and J dropped 0 bases, with 9 bases sitting between them. The CDR3 protein is CASSQGGTLNTEAFF. CDR3 in DNA: TGCGCCAGCAGCCAAGGGGGAACTCTGAACACTGAAGCTTTCTTT.

V and J are TRBV5-1 and TRBJ1-4; 8 nucleotides match TRBD1. Germline loops: CDR1 SGHRS, CDR2 YFSETQ. The CDR3 loop spans 16 amino acids. V was pared by 5 bases and J by 7 bases, with 13 bases of the junction left unmatched. The CDR3 is CASRPTQGAPSEKLFF. Here the CDR3 DNA reads TGCGCCAGCAGACCCACCCAGGGGGCGCCGAGTGAAAAACTGTTTTTT.

This sequence joins TRBV7-9 and TRBJ2-3; D may be TRBD1 (6 bases). With 1 base removed from V and 2 bases from J, the gap between germline ends came to 16 bases. Germline V lookup: CDR1 SEHNR, CDR2 FQNEAQ (reference sequence). This CDR3 is built from 17 residues. CDR3 nucleotide sequence: TGTGCCAGCAGCTTAGAGGGTTGGGGGCCTTACACAGATACGCAGTATTTT. It specifies CASSLEGWGPYTDTQYF. The whole variable domain, filled in from reference TRBV7-9 and TRBJ2-3, reads DTGVSQNPRHKITKRGQNVTFRCDPISEHNRLYWYRQTLGQGPEFLTYFQNEAQLEKSRLLSDRFSAERPKGSFSTLEIQRTEQGDSAMYLCASSLEGWGPYTDTQYFGPGTRLTVL.

The rearrangement joins TRBV10-3 to TRBJ2-7; D possibly corresponds to TRBD1 (6 bases). The CDR3 runs to 15 residues. V lost 3 bases and J lost 1, with 13 bases in between. Per germline, CDR1 ENHRY and CDR2 SYGVKD. The DNA of the CDR3 is TGTGCCATCAGTGACACAGGGTCCGTATCCTACGAGCAGTACTTC. It specifies CAISDTGSVSYEQYF.

This sequence joins TRBV5-1 and TRBJ2-5; perhaps TRBD2 as D (6 bases). Germline V lookup: CDR1 SGHRS, CDR2 YFSETQ. The V end was cut by 4 bases, the J end by 5 bases, with 18 bases between. This CDR3 is built from 15 residues. Here the CDR3 DNA reads TGCGCCAGCAGCGCCCTGACTAGTTTCTGGGAGACCCAGTACTTC. This translates into CASSALTSFWETQYF.

Only a few counts were recorded for this clonotype. The rearrangement uses TRBV2 and TRBJ2-4, with 7 bases aligning to TRBD1. The CDR3 loop spans 14 amino acids. From germline, CDR1 is SNHLY and CDR2 FYNNEI. V shed 0 bases, J shed 11 bases, and the junction held 7 bases outside the gene matches. In DNA, the CDR3 is TGTGCCAGCAGTGAAGCGCTTCGAGACAGGGTTCAGTACTTC. Protein sequence: CASSEALRDRVQYF.

CDR3 DNA: TGCAGCGTTCGGTCAGCTCTGGGTTACGAGCAGTACTTC. Translated, it gives CSVRSALGYEQYF. V gene TRBV29-1 combines with J gene TRBJ2-7; D not certain. The CDR3 covers 13 residues. Germline CDR1 reads SQVTM; CDR2 reads ANQGSEA. V lost 5 bases, J lost 4 bases, and 15 bases lay in between.

In this sample, this clonotype turned up a few times. V gene TRBV7-9 combines with J gene TRBJ1-1; the D is unclear. Germline V lookup: CDR1 SEHNR, CDR2 FQNEAQ (reference sequence). The germline V and J ends were trimmed by 5 bases and 0 bases, with 16 bases remaining between them. This CDR3 comprises 16 residues. The DNA for the CDR3 is TGTGCCAGCAGCCTCGGTCGTGAGCATATGAACACTGAAGCTTTCTTT. It yields the protein CASSLGREHMNTEAFF.

The CDR3 bases are TGTGCCAGCAGTTTTCTAGGGGGCAATCAGCCCCAGCATTTT. Residues: CASSFLGGNQPQHF. The V and J genes are TRBV28 and TRBJ1-5; D is perhaps TRBD1 (5 bases). Germline values: CDR1 MDHEN, CDR2 SYDVKM. The CDR3 has 14 residues. Trimming stripped 3 bases from V and 2 bases from J, with 8 bases between.

The rearrangement joins TRBV29-1 to TRBJ2-5, with D tentatively TRBD2 (7 bases). The CDR3 is 14 residues long. CDR1 is SQVTM, CDR2 ANQGSEA, per germline. Trimming shortened V by 3 bases and J by 5 bases, and 16 bases separated the two germline ends. The CDR3 nucleotides read TGCAGCGTTGACGGCAGGGGAGGGGCGGAGACCCAGTACTTC. Translating gives CSVDGRGGAETQYF.

The V and J genes are TRBV12-3 or TRBV12-4 and TRBJ1-2; 7 nucleotides match TRBD1. Losses at the gene ends were 3 bases for V and 2 bases for J; bases not matched to a gene: 6. This CDR3 region has 15 residues. CDR3 nucleotide sequence: TGTGCCAGCAGTTTCGAGGCAGGGGGGAACTATGGCTACACCTTC. Its protein is CASSFEAGGNYGYTF.

V is TRBV12-3 or TRBV12-4 and J is TRBJ2-5; 9 positions match TRBD2. The V gene end was trimmed by 6 bases and the J gene end by 5 bases; junction bases not matched to a gene: 13. The CDR3 contains 16 residues. For the CDR3, the DNA is TGTGCCAGCAGCTTTCTATTGCGGGGGGGCCGGGAGACCCAGTACTTC. It yields the protein CASSFLLRGGRETQYF.

This sequence joins TRBV18 and TRBJ2-3, with 9 bases lining up with TRBD1. This CDR3 is built from 15 residues. Losses at the gene ends were 4 bases for V and 6 bases for J; bases not matched to a gene: 8. Germline CDR1 is KGHSH and CDR2 is LQKENI. In nucleotides, the CDR3 is TGTGCCAGCTCACACCGGGACAGGGATTTGGATACGCAGTATTTT. Amino acids: CASSHRDRDLDTQYF.

The table lists this clonotype with a few counts. The genes are TRBV7-3 and TRBJ1-2, with 9 bases lining up with TRBD1. The V gene's germline CDR1 is SGHTA and CDR2 FQGTGA. The CDR3 is 12 amino acids. Trimming at V came to 6 bases and at J to 8 bases, leaving 4 bases not matched to a gene. This CDR3 reads CASSAGTGGYTF. In DNA, the CDR3 is TGTGCCAGCAGTGCCGGGACAGGGGGCTACACCTTC.

The genes are TRBV7-6 and TRBJ2-4, with D perhaps matching TRBD1 or TRBD2 (5 bases each). The CDR3 extends over 20 amino acids. Germline CDR1 is SGHVS and CDR2 is FNYEAQ. Trimming took 5 bases from V and 0 from J, leaving 26 bases between them. In nucleotides, the CDR3 is TGTGCCAGCAGCCCGAGGGGTTTGACGGTCCCTGGAATAGCCAAAAACATTCAGTACTTC. As protein: CASSPRGLTVPGIAKNIQYF. Complete variable domain (other parts from reference TRBV7-6 and TRBJ2-4): GAGVSQSPRYKVTKRGQDVALRCDPISGHVSLYWYRQALGQGPEFLTYFNYEAQQDKSGLPNDRFSAERPEGSISTLTIQRTEQRDSAMYRCASSPRGLTVPGIAKNIQYFGAGTRLSVL.

The chain links TRBV12-3 or TRBV12-4 to TRBJ2-1; D unclear. This CDR3 is built from 15 residues. The V end lost 3 bases, the J end lost 4 bases, and 13 bases lay between the germline ends. The CDR3 spells CASSFTYNYYNEQFF. Written as DNA, the CDR3 is TGTGCCAGCAGTTTTACGTACAATTATTACAATGAGCAGTTCTTC.

The chain joins TRBV28 to TRBJ2-7; possibly TRBD1 for D (6 bases). Per the germline V gene, CDR1 is MDHEN and CDR2 is SYDVKM. The V and J ends lost 4 bases and 6 bases respectively, with 13 bases between them. The CDR3 is made up of 13 amino acids. The CDR3 loop reads CASSSIQGFEQYF. The CDR3 nucleotides read TGTGCCAGCAGTTCAATACAGGGTTTCGAGCAGTACTTC.

The chain recombines TRBV24-1 with TRBJ2-3; D call uncertain. From germline, CDR1 is KGHDR and CDR2 SFDVKD. This CDR3 has 14 residues. The germline V and J ends were trimmed by 5 bases and 1 base, with 9 bases remaining between them. As DNA, the CDR3 is TGTGCCACCAGTGCGGTAGCCCGCACAGATACGCAGTATTTT. As protein: CATSAVARTDTQYF.

The V gene is TRBV7-2, the J gene TRBJ1-2; weak D call: TRBD1 (5 bases). Germline V gives CDR1 SGHTA, CDR2 FQGNSA. The CDR3 consists of 13 residues. V lost 1 base, J lost 8 bases, and 11 bases lay in between. The CDR3 coding sequence is TGTGCCAGCAGCTTAGGGGGGACGCGGGGCTACACCTTC. Translation gives CASSLGGTRGYTF.

As to this clonotype: One end of the junction is discordant with germline, which a read error may explain. The rearrangement links TRBV9 to TRBJ1-4; 7 bases match TRBD1. The CDR3 covers 14 residues. Germline V CDR1 and CDR2: SGDLS, YYNGEE. CDR3 coding DNA: TGTGCTAGCAGCCGCGGCGGGGACAGTCTCGAACTGTTTTTT. The encoded protein is CASSRGGDSLELFF.

The CDR3 loop reads CASSQENMDGDEQFF. In nucleotides, the CDR3 is TGCGCCAGCAGCCAGGAGAACATGGATGGGGATGAGCAGTTCTTC. The V call is TRBV4-1, the J call TRBJ2-1; D ambiguous. The CDR3 length is 15 residues. Germline CDR1 is MGHRA and CDR2 is YSYEKL. The V end was cut by 3 bases, the J end by 8 bases, with 17 bases between.

In this sample, this clonotype turned up a few times. This chain joins TRBV29-1 and TRBJ2-5; D gene uncertain. This CDR3 has 11 amino acids. In germline, CDR1 is SQVTM, CDR2 ANQGSEA. Trimming left V 4 bases short and J 5 bases short, with 8 bases between. CDR3 nucleotide sequence: TGCAGCGTTGTAAGGGCCGAGACCCAGTACTTC. It yields the protein CSVVRAETQYF.

This clonotype appeared a few times. The gene calls are TRBV29-1 and TRBJ2-3, with 10 bases identical to TRBD1. The germline V gene has CDR1 SQVTM and CDR2 ANQGSEA. This CDR3 is built from 14 residues. V dropped 4 bases and J dropped 3; count of bases not matched to a gene: 4. CDR3 residues: CSVVKGQGTDTQYF. The CDR3 DNA sequence: TGCAGCGTTGTAAAGGGACAGGGGACAGATACGCAGTATTTT.

This clonotype was seen a few times. This sequence joins TRBV28 and TRBJ2-3; D unresolved. Germline V CDR1 and CDR2: MDHEN, SYDVKM. CDR3 length: 15 amino acids. Between the trimmed V and J ends, which lost 5 bases and 1 base, there was a span of 13 bases. Here the CDR3 DNA reads TGTGCCAGCAGTATAGAAAAATGGGGCACAGATACGCAGTATTTT. Encoded protein: CASSIEKWGTDTQYF.

This clonotype was detected a few times. The rearrangement links TRBV28 to TRBJ2-1; TRBD1 might be the D (6 bases). CDR3 length equals 14 residues. Germline lookup yields CDR1 MDHEN and CDR2 SYDVKM. V lost 5 bases and J 7 bases, leaving 15 bases between the germline ends. The CDR3 here is CASSPRTRGNEQFF. CDR3 DNA: TGTGCCAGCAGTCCTCGAACCAGGGGTAATGAGCAGTTCTTC.